One sample yielded the 21 T cell receptor beta chains listed below, sequenced in a study of cytomegalovirus exposure and HLA in healthy donors. 60 Vbeta and 13 Jbeta primers were used in PCR. Assay used: immunoSEQ multiplex PCR; TCRdb lists only in-frame clones, some missing. Among roughly 56,000 clones listed, more than 75% were seen once. Sequencing used PBMCs. Receptor source: a man aged 18 to 29 in good health and CMV-seronegative.

The chain is built from TRBV29-1 and TRBJ1-2; 9 bases map to TRBD1. The CDR3 covers 14 residues. Germline assignment: CDR1 SQVTM and CDR2 ANQGSEA. With 7 bases clipped from V and 2 bases from J, the junction kept 8 bases outside the gene matches. Here the CDR3 reads CSDQTGGRNYGYTF. The CDR3 nucleotides are TGCAGCGACCAAACAGGGGGCAGGAACTATGGCTACACCTTC.

The chain joins TRBV12-5 to TRBJ2-5, with TRBD2 matching over 16 bases. V lost 3 bases to trimming and J lost 4 bases; unmatched junction nucleotides: 8. This CDR3 has 18 amino acids. Germline CDR1 is LGHNT and CDR2 is FRNRAP. The CDR3 nucleotides read TGTGCTAGTGGTTTACCGGGACTAGCGGGGGGGCCTGGAGAGACCCAGTACTTC. This encodes CASGLPGLAGGPGETQYF.

V gene TRBV6-1 combines with J gene TRBJ2-5; the match to TRBD1 covers 9 bases. The CDR3 extends over 16 amino acids. V lost 4 bases to trimming and J lost 5 bases; unmatched junction nucleotides: 11. Germline CDR1 and CDR2: MNHNS and SASEGT. The CDR3 DNA reads as TGTGCCAGCAGTGCATACCGGGACAGGGTATTGGAGACCCAGTACTTC. This codes for CASSAYRDRVLETQYF.

The rearrangement links TRBV14 to TRBJ2-7; 11 nucleotides line up with TRBD1. This CDR3 is 15 amino acids long. Unmatched junction bases numbered 5, after V lost 4 bases and J lost 3 bases. CDR1 is SGHDN, CDR2 FVKESK, per germline. The CDR3 region is CASSLGQGAFYEQYF. The CDR3 bases are TGTGCCAGCAGCCTAGGACAGGGGGCATTCTACGAGCAGTACTTC.

Only a few counts were recorded for this clone. The chain has TRBV27 and TRBJ2-4, with 7 bases matching TRBD2. With V trimmed by 5 bases and J by 1 base, 17 bases remained unmatched. The CDR3 runs to 19 residues. Germline loops: CDR1 MNHEY, CDR2 SMNVEV (reference sequence). The CDR3 is CASSLTGTKGLSAKNIQYF. CDR3 DNA: TGTGCCAGCAGTCTCACCGGGACTAAAGGGCTATCGGCCAAAAACATTCAGTACTTC.

The gene calls are TRBV20-1 and TRBJ1-2; D gene uncertain. This CDR3 has 10 amino acids. Deletions cut 4 bases from V and 8 bases from J, with 8 bases between. Germline values: CDR1 DFQATT, CDR2 SNEGSKA (reference sequence). CDR3 bases: TGCAGTGCTACACATACAGGCTACACCTTC. Encoded protein: CSATHTGYTF.

J is TRBJ2-7 and V is TRBV6-5; 7 bases map to TRBD1. This CDR3 is built from 15 residues. Germline trimming cut 6 bases from V and 1 base from J; bases unmatched to any gene: 9. Germline V gene data show CDR1 as MNHEY and CDR2 as SVGAGI. CDR3 sequence reads: CASRIGTVSSYEQYF. The CDR3 nucleotides are TGTGCCAGCAGAATCGGGACAGTCTCTTCCTACGAGCAGTACTTC.

This chain uses TRBV13 with TRBJ2-7; TRBD1 aligns across 10 bases. Germline V CDR1 and CDR2: PRHDT, FYEKMQ (reference sequence). This CDR3 is 15 amino acids long. The junction had 6 bases not matched to a gene; V was cut back by 5 bases and J by 2 bases. CDR3 DNA: TGTGCCAGCAGCCCCCTCGGGACAGGGGCCTACGAGCAGTACTTC. Translating it yields CASSPLGTGAYEQYF. Supplemented by reference TRBV13 and TRBJ2-7, the full variable domain reads AAGVIQSPRHLIKEKRETATLKCYPIPRHDTVYWYQQGPGQDPQFLISFYEKMQSDKGSIPDRFSAQQFSDYHSELNMSSLELGDSALYFCASSPLGTGAYEQYFGPGTRLTVT.

This sequence joins TRBV6-1 and TRBJ2-2; the D is unclear. CDR3 length: 13 residues. The germline CDR1 and CDR2 sequences are MNHNS and SASEGT. Trimming removed 6 bases from V and 4 bases from J, with 9 bases in between. The CDR3 loop is CASSQLSTGELFF. CDR3 nucleotide sequence: TGTGCCAGCAGCCAACTATCCACCGGGGAGCTGTTTTTT.

The V call is TRBV11-2, the J call TRBJ2-7; TRBD1 is a possible D gene (6 bases). V lost 3 bases to trimming and J lost 2 bases, with 14 bases between them. Germline CDR1 is SGHAT and CDR2 is FQNNGV. This CDR3 is 15 amino acids long. Here the CDR3 DNA reads TGTGCCAGCAGCTTTCGACAGGAACCTACCTACGAGCAGTACTTC. Encoded protein: CASSFRQEPTYEQYF.

This sequence joins TRBV6-1 and TRBJ1-5; 7 nucleotides align to TRBD1. CDR3 size: 15 residues. Germline CDR1 MNHNS, CDR2 SASEGT. V shed 7 bases and J 0 bases; nucleotides not matched to a gene: 6. Here the CDR3 DNA reads TGTGCCAGCAACCCAGGGGGGTATAGCAATCAGCCCCAGCATTTT. Protein: CASNPGGYSNQPQHF.

This clone has just one count. The chain joins TRBV7-8 to TRBJ2-2, with no clear D. The CDR3 loop spans 12 amino acids. Between the trimmed V and J ends, which lost 0 bases and 7 bases, there was a span of 3 bases. Per the germline V gene, CDR1 is SGHVS and CDR2 is FQNEAQ. This CDR3 is CASSLAFGELFF. CDR3 bases: TGTGCCAGCAGCTTAGCCTTCGGGGAGCTGTTTTTT.

A few counts support this clone. DNA for the CDR3: TGTGCCAGCAGTCTGGACGGGAATAGCAATCAGCCCCAGCATTTT. As protein: CASSLDGNSNQPQHF. The chain employs TRBV6-6 and TRBJ1-5; D unresolved. V lost 5 bases, J lost 0 bases, and 11 bases lay in between. Per germline, CDR1 MNHNY and CDR2 SVGAGI (reference sequence). The CDR3 length is 15 residues.

The V call is TRBV9, the J call TRBJ1-3; no firm D call. This CDR3 region has 15 residues. V was cut by 0 bases and J by 0 bases, with 7 bases left in between. In germline, CDR1 is SGDLS, CDR2 YYNGEE. As DNA, the CDR3 is TGTGCCAGCAGCGTAGGGCAAACCTCTGGAAACACCATATATTTT. It yields the protein CASSVGQTSGNTIYF. Variable domain in full (rest from reference TRBV9 and TRBJ1-3): DSGVTQTPKHLITATGQRVTLRCSPRSGDLSVYWYQQSLDQGLQFLIQYYNGEERAKGNILERFSAQQFPDLHSELNLSSLELGDSALYFCASSVGQTSGNTIYFGEGSWLTVV.

In its sample, this clone was seen once. This chain links TRBV27 with TRBJ1-6; unclear D gene. Trimming removed 3 bases from V and 6 bases from J, with 9 bases in between. Germline values: CDR1 MNHEY, CDR2 SMNVEV (reference sequence). This CDR3 region has 14 residues. The CDR3 loop reads CASSFRVPNSPLHF. DNA for the CDR3: TGTGCCAGCAGTTTCCGGGTACCTAATTCACCCCTCCACTTT.

The J gene is TRBJ1-2, the V gene TRBV29-1; 7 bases are a match to TRBD1. The length of the CDR3 is 12 residues. Trimming took 0 bases from V and 6 from J; bases not matched to a gene: 1. Germline assignment: CDR1 SQVTM and CDR2 ANQGSEA. DNA for the CDR3: TGCAGCGTTGAAGAAGGGGGCCATGGCTACACCTTC. Translating gives CSVEEGGHGYTF.

The CDR3 reads CASSQHRFNEQYF. CDR3 in DNA: TGTGCCAGCAGCCAACACAGGTTCAACGAGCAGTACTTC. The genes are TRBV28 and TRBJ2-7, with D maybe TRBD1 (5 bases). The CDR3 is 13 residues long. V gave up 6 bases and J gave up 5 bases, with 14 bases separating them. Germline CDR1 MDHEN, CDR2 SYDVKM.

The chain recombines TRBV6-5 with TRBJ2-5; possible D gene TRBD1, 6 bases. The V end lost 0 bases, the J end lost 1 base, and 6 bases lay between the germline ends. Germline V CDR1 and CDR2: MNHEY, SVGAGI. The CDR3 covers 14 residues. The CDR3 region is CASSYSRGQETQYF. In DNA, the CDR3 is TGTGCCAGCAGTTACTCCAGGGGCCAAGAGACCCAGTACTTC.

The V and J genes are TRBV29-1 and TRBJ2-7, with 7 bases identical to TRBD1. CDR1 SQVTM and CDR2 ANQGSEA come from the germline V gene. The ends lost 7 bases at V and 5 bases at J; junction bases unmatched: 17. The CDR3 sequence is 15 residues long. The DNA of the CDR3 is TGCAGCGCCTCGACAGGGCCCTCTCCCCTCCACGAGCAGTACTTC. This sequence encodes CSASTGPSPLHEQYF.

The chain combines TRBV29-1 with TRBJ2-3; D ambiguous. Trimming stripped 5 bases from V and 7 bases from J, with 13 bases between. Per germline, CDR1 SQVTM and CDR2 ANQGSEA. The CDR3 sequence is 12 residues long. The CDR3 is CSVHTLDNTQYF. CDR3 bases: TGCAGCGTTCACACCCTAGATAATACGCAGTATTTT.

This clone has only one observation. The V and J genes are TRBV6-4 and TRBJ2-3; D not resolved. The CDR3 extends over 13 amino acids. V lost 3 bases and J lost 4, with 8 bases in between. Germline lookup yields CDR1 MRHNA and CDR2 SNTAGT. This CDR3 is CASSDSEADTQYF. DNA of the CDR3: TGTGCCAGCAGTGATTCAGAGGCAGATACGCAGTATTTT.